Following are 14 T cell receptor beta chains from one sample sequenced in a study of tumor and adjacent non-tumor tissue in lung cancer. TCRbeta libraries were built with three rounds of nested PCR, modified from ARM-PCR. MiXCR, applied by TCRdb to the multiplex PCR reads, yields one record per CDR3 protein. Of about 86,000 distinct CDR3 sequences in the sample, around 80% were seen once. This sample's RNA came from whole unsorted tissue. More than 3 cm separated this lung sample from the edge of the tumor. The sequenced sample was distant non-tumor lung tissue. These receptors came from a woman aged 50 to 60 with non-small cell lung cancer.

Concerning this clonotype: The CDR3 does not close with the conserved phenylalanine or tryptophan, likely indicating a read error. The chain recombines TRBV25-1 with TRBJ1-2; the match to TRBD1 covers 11 bases. This CDR3 region has 18 residues. The V gene end was trimmed by 8 bases and the J gene end by 7 bases; junction bases not matched to a gene: 21. Germline V lookup: CDR1 MGHDK, CDR2 SYGVNS. The CDR3, as DNA: TGTGCCAGCGGTTCTCCGCGGGACAGGGGGGCGGAAGGGGGTGGCTACACCTCC. This translates into CASGSPRDRGAEGGGYTS.

This clonotype was detected ten times or more. This chain uses TRBV5-4 with TRBJ2-1; 8 bases are a match to TRBD2. Losses at the gene ends were 6 bases for V and 1 base for J; bases not matched to a gene: 6. The CDR3 runs to 15 residues. Germline CDR1 and CDR2: SGHNT and YYREEE (reference sequence). The CDR3: CASTGGAQSYNEQFF. The CDR3 nucleotides are TGTGCCAGCACCGGGGGGGCCCAATCCTACAATGAGCAGTTCTTC.

This clonotype occurred a few times. The junction departs from germline at one end; a sequencing error may be responsible. The chain combines TRBV30 with TRBJ2-3; 8 bases are a match to TRBD1. Germline loops: CDR1 GTSNPN, CDR2 SVGIG (reference sequence). This CDR3 has 19 amino acids. CDR3 residues: CASHPLDGAARLGTGTQYF. DNA of the CDR3: TGTGCCTCTCACCCCCTCGACGGGGCAGCGCGCCTGGGGACAGGTACGCAGTATTTT.

Regarding this clonotype: With a much larger clone just one base away, this may be a read error. The V and J genes are TRBV5-4 and TRBJ2-3, with D uncertain. The CDR3 contains 16 residues. V dropped 4 bases and J dropped 2 bases, with 17 bases sitting between them. The germline CDR1 and CDR2 sequences are SGHNT and YYREEE (reference sequence). The chain's CDR3 is CASSRKGNTNTDTQYF. The CDR3, as DNA: TGTGCCAGCAGCAGGAAAGGAAACACGAACACAGATACGCAGTATTTT.

Judged by abundance, this clonotype is medium-sized. This chain joins TRBV6-1 and TRBJ2-1, with D perhaps matching TRBD1 (5 bases). The CDR3 is made up of 13 amino acids. CDR1 and CDR2 (germline): MNHNS, SASEGT. The V end was cut by 5 bases, the J end by 8 bases, with 13 bases between. The CDR3 is CASSIPGSHEQFF. The CDR3 DNA reads as TGTGCCAGCAGTATACCAGGGTCTCATGAGCAGTTCTTC.

The genes are TRBV6-1 and TRBJ2-7, with TRBD2 as a possible D gene (5 bases). This CDR3 contains 18 residues. Germline assignment: CDR1 MNHNS and CDR2 SASEGT. DNA for the CDR3: TGTGCCAGCAGTCCATTAACTCCGGGATCACTAAGCTCTTACGAGCAGTACGTT. This gives the protein CASSPLTPGSLSSYEQYV.

For this clonotype: This could be a read error, since a much larger clone is one nucleotide away. CDR3 sequence: CASSPQWETYNERFF. The CDR3 bases are TGTGCCAGCAGCCCCCAGTGGGAGACTTACAATGAGCGGTTCTTC. This chain joins TRBV4-2 and TRBJ2-1; D possibly corresponds to TRBD2 (5 bases). Germline V CDR1 and CDR2: LGHNA, YNFKEQ. The CDR3 spans 15 residues.

The chain carries TRBV7-9 and TRBJ2-3; the D gene is possibly TRBD1 (6 bases). Trimming shortened V by 6 bases and J by 7 bases, and 20 bases separated the two germline ends. There are 15 residues in the CDR3. Germline-derived CDR1 and CDR2 are SEHNR and FQNEAQ (reference sequence). As DNA, the CDR3 is TGTGCCAGCAGTTTGCCGGGGTCTGGGACAAATACGCAGTATTTT. Its translation is CASSLPGSGTNTQYF.

On this clonotype: Germline and junction disagree at one end, which may indicate a read error. The chain uses TRBV6-1 and TRBJ2-2; 8 nucleotides agree with TRBD2. The CDR3 contains 16 residues. CDR1 MNHNS and CDR2 SASEGT come from the germline V gene. CDR3 sequence: CAGSEDPGRVTGELFF. The CDR3 nucleotides read TGTGCCGGTAGTGAAGATCCCGGGAGGGTCACCGGGGAGCTATTTTTT.

A few counts support this clonotype. One base away lies a much larger clone, so this may be a sequencing read error. The chain couples TRBV5-6 to TRBJ2-3, with a weak D call TRBD2 (6 bases). This CDR3 is built from 16 residues. Germline CDR1 reads SGHDT; CDR2 reads YYEEEE. CDR3 DNA sequence: TGTGCCAGCAGCTTGTACAGGAGGGCCCTCACAGATATGCAGTATTTT. Its translation: CASSLYRRALTDMQYF.

Note on this clonotype: This may stem from a read error, because a much larger clone lies one nucleotide away. The chain employs TRBV11-2 and TRBJ2-7; 8 positions agree with TRBD2. This CDR3 spans 15 amino acids. Unmatched junction bases numbered 7, after V lost 0 bases and J lost 6 bases. Germline assignment: CDR1 SGHAT and CDR2 FQNNGV. CDR3 DNA: TGTGCCAGCAGCTTAGAGGCGGGAGGCCAGTGCGAGCAGTACTTC. Translating it yields CASSLEAGGQCEQYF. The full variable domain, with the rest looked up from reference TRBV11-2 and TRBJ2-7, is EAGVAQSPRYKIIEKRQSVAFWCNPISGHATLYWYQQILGQGPKLLIQFQNNGVVDDSQLPKDRFSAERLKGVDSTLKIQPAKLEDSAVYLCASSLEAGGQCEQYFGPGTRLTVT.

About this clonotype itself: Its ends do not fully match the called genes, so a read error is possible. In DNA form, the CDR3 reads TGTGCCAACAGTAGGCTCGGGGACACCTACCAGCAGTACTTC. This translates into CANSRLGDTYQQYF. J is TRBJ2-7 and V is TRBV12-3 or TRBV12-4; D is possibly TRBD1 (6 bases). CDR3 size: 14 residues.

Concerning this clonotype itself: Given the absence of the conserved phenylalanine or tryptophan at the CDR3 end, a read error is likely. This sequence joins TRBV7-3 and TRBJ2-1; the match to TRBD2 covers 10 bases. Trimming removed 4 bases from V and 2 bases from J; junction bases left unmatched: 2. The germline CDR1 and CDR2 sequences are SGHTA and FQGTGA. CDR3 length: 15 amino acids. This chain's CDR3 is CASSWLAGAYNEQFI. DNA of the CDR3: TGTGCCAGCAGCTGGCTAGCGGGAGCCTACAATGAGCAGTTCATC.

This clonotype was counted at least ten times. The junction and the germline gene differ at one end; a read error may be behind it. J is TRBJ2-7 and V is TRBV28; D possibly corresponds to TRBD2 (6 bases). The CDR3 loop spans 15 amino acids. The germline CDR1 and CDR2 sequences are MDHEN and SYDVKM. The CDR3 loop is CAGSWARDSPYEQYF. The CDR3 DNA reads TGTGCCGGCAGTTGGGCCCGGGACTCCCCCTACGAGCAGTACTTC.